The 27 T cell receptor beta chains below come from one sample, sequenced in a study of blood T cell repertoires in COVID-19 (TCRdb year 2020). The library was made by the immunoSEQ multiplex PCR assay. In its TCRdb copy, this immuneACCESS table keeps in-frame sequences only and misses some clones. Where compared with another copy, unresolved V genes explain less than half of these, and the others have no known cause. Across this sample there are a few hundred thousand clones, with roughly 85% seen only once. The ten largest clones represent around 4.5% of the sample. The source material was PBMCs or T cells enriched from blood (not recorded which). The receptors here all came from a woman aged 25 to 39 who had recovered from COVID-19.

The rearrangement joins TRBV12-5 to TRBJ2-3, with TRBD1 matching 7 bases. The CDR3 loop spans 13 amino acids. The junction had 2 bases not matched to a gene; V was cut back by 7 bases and J by 1 base. CDR1 and CDR2 (germline): LGHNT, FRNRAP. The CDR3 bases are TGTGCTAGTGATACAGGGGGCACAGATACGCAGTATTTT. This gives the protein CASDTGGTDTQYF.

The CDR3 here is CASSIDRVKGYTEAFF. The CDR3 DNA reads TGTGCCAGCAGTATTGACAGGGTTAAGGGGTACACTGAAGCTTTCTTT. The chain couples TRBV2 to TRBJ1-1, with 7 bases lining up with TRBD1. CDR1 is SNHLY and CDR2 is FYNNEI in the germline V gene. After removal of 5 bases from V and 3 bases from J, the junction contained 12 bases not matched to a gene. The CDR3 is made up of 16 amino acids. Combining the CDR3 with reference TRBV2 and TRBJ1-1 gives the whole variable domain EPEVTQTPSHQVTQMGQEVILRCVPISNHLYFYWYRQILGQKVEFLVSFYNNEISEKSEIFDDQFSVERPDGSNFTLKIRSTKLEDSAMYFCASSIDRVKGYTEAFFGQGTRLTVV.

The rearrangement links TRBV18 to TRBJ1-2; D is uncertain. CDR1 KGHSH and CDR2 LQKENI come from the germline V gene. The CDR3 loop spans 17 amino acids. V was clipped by 1 base and J by 0 bases, with 15 bases between them. For the CDR3, the DNA is TGTGCCAGCTCACCACTTCCAGGTTCCGAAGCTAACTATGGCTACACCTTC. It yields the protein CASSPLPGSEANYGYTF.

The chain carries TRBV9 and TRBJ2-3, with D maybe TRBD2 (6 bases). Germline CDR1 and CDR2: SGDLS and YYNGEE. V was clipped by 4 bases and J by 0 bases, with 18 bases between them. The CDR3 is 17 amino acids. The CDR3 DNA reads TGTGCCAGCAGCACTAAAGTCAGGGACTTAAGCACAGATACGCAGTATTTT. This codes for CASSTKVRDLSTDTQYF.

The J gene is TRBJ2-4, the V gene TRBV30; 7 nucleotides match TRBD2. The germline V gene has CDR1 GTSNPN and CDR2 SVGIG (reference sequence). This CDR3 spans 13 amino acids. J was trimmed by 6 bases and V by 7 bases; bases with no gene match: 9. CDR3 residues: CALGRGTVNIQYF. Here the CDR3 DNA reads TGTGCCTTGGGGCGGGGGACTGTAAACATTCAGTACTTC.

This chain uses TRBV11-2 with TRBJ2-1, with D possibly being TRBD2 (6 bases). The ends were cut back, 1 base at V and 4 bases at J, with 8 bases in the middle. CDR3 length: 14 amino acids. Germline CDR1 and CDR2: SGHAT and FQNNGV. DNA for the CDR3: TGTGCCAGCAGCTTAGGTGCGGGGTACAATGAGCAGTTCTTC. Translating it yields CASSLGAGYNEQFF.

The V gene is TRBV3-1 (or the pseudogene TRBV3-2), the J gene TRBJ2-3; 10 bases line up with TRBD1. The CDR3 consists of 18 residues. From germline, CDR1 is LGHDT and CDR2 YNNKEL (reference sequence). The J segment lost 1 base and the V segment lost 2 bases, leaving 9 bases of the junction unmatched. Here the CDR3 reads CASSQSPRDRGRTDTQYF. The CDR3, as DNA: TGTGCCAGCAGCCAATCTCCCCGGGACAGGGGCCGCACAGATACGCAGTATTTT.

The chain is built from TRBV30 and TRBJ2-7; the D gene is possibly TRBD1 (6 bases). The V gene's germline CDR1 is GTSNPN and CDR2 SVGIG (reference sequence). The CDR3 sequence is 15 residues long. The V and J ends lost 4 bases and 3 bases respectively, with 19 bases between them. This CDR3 is CAWTGDDRRLYEQYF. The CDR3 DNA reads TGTGCCTGGACTGGGGATGACAGGCGACTCTACGAGCAGTACTTC.

This clone was counted between two and nine times. The chain couples TRBV28 to TRBJ1-1; 8 bases fit TRBD1. V lost 6 bases, J lost 8 bases, and 11 bases stayed unmatched. The germline V gene has CDR1 MDHEN and CDR2 SYDVKM. CDR3 length equals 14 residues. CDR3 nucleotides: TGTGCCAGCAGGACGTCCGGACAGGGCCCCGAAGCTTTCTTT. Translation: CASRTSGQGPEAFF. The complete variable domain, with remaining parts taken from reference TRBV28 and TRBJ1-1, reads DVKVTQSSRYLVKRTGEKVFLECVQDMDHENMFWYRQDPGLGLRLIYFSYDVKMKEKGDIPEGYSVSREKKERFSLILESASTNQTSMYLCASRTSGQGPEAFFGQGTRLTVV.

This chain links TRBV19 with TRBJ1-2, with TRBD1 matching 9 bases. The germline V gene has CDR1 LNHDA and CDR2 SQIVND (reference sequence). The CDR3 totals 15 residues. Losses at the gene ends were 6 bases for V and 3 bases for J; bases not matched to a gene: 8. CDR3 region: CASSDKDRGHYGYTF. The CDR3 DNA follows: TGTGCCAGTAGCGACAAGGACAGGGGCCACTATGGCTACACCTTC.

The J gene is TRBJ2-3, the V gene TRBV27, with 10 bases matching TRBD2. V lost 3 bases to trimming and J lost 4 bases; unmatched junction nucleotides: 4. The germline V gene has CDR1 MNHEY and CDR2 SMNVEV (reference sequence). This CDR3 region has 15 residues. As DNA, the CDR3 is TGTGCCAGCAGTTTTCTAGCGGGGGTGGCAGATACGCAGTATTTT. Translated: CASSFLAGVADTQYF.

The chain employs TRBV5-5 and TRBJ1-4, with 9 bases that match TRBD1. The CDR3 spans 15 residues. CDR1 SGHKS and CDR2 YYEKEE come from the germline V gene (reference sequence). The trim removed 0 bases at V and 5 bases at J, leaving 2 bases unmatched. CDR3 sequence: CASSLEGQGNEKLFF. The CDR3 nucleotides are TGTGCCAGCAGCTTGGAGGGACAGGGAAATGAAAAACTGTTTTTT.

The chain combines TRBV7-3 with TRBJ2-1; D may be TRBD2 (6 bases). Trimming left V 5 bases short and J 8 bases short, with 10 bases between. CDR3 size: 12 residues. Germline values: CDR1 SGHTA, CDR2 FQGTGA. The CDR3 nucleotides read TGTGCCAGCAGCACCGGAGGGGATGAGCAGTTCTTC. It specifies CASSTGGDEQFF.

The chain joins TRBV19 to TRBJ1-5; D gene unclear. Germline lookup yields CDR1 LNHDA and CDR2 SQIVND (reference sequence). The CDR3 contains 15 residues. Trimming left V 7 bases short and J 0 bases short, with 13 bases between. CDR3 sequence reads: CASMADVNSNQPQHF. As DNA, the CDR3 is TGTGCCAGTATGGCCGATGTTAATAGCAATCAGCCCCAGCATTTT.

This clone appeared once. The chain links TRBV30 to TRBJ2-1; 7 nucleotides line up with TRBD2. J gave up 2 bases and V 3 bases, and 13 bases lay outside the gene matches. Looked up from germline, CDR1 is GTSNPN and CDR2 is SVGIG (reference sequence). The CDR3 length is 17 residues. The CDR3 sequence: CAWRSGAGEGPYNEQFF. The CDR3 nucleotides are TGTGCCTGGAGATCAGGCGCGGGAGAGGGACCCTACAATGAGCAGTTCTTC.

This sequence joins TRBV5-3 and TRBJ1-1; TRBD1 might be the D (5 bases). TRBV5-3 is an ORF, and what it does is uncertain. The CDR3 loop spans 12 amino acids. The V and J ends lost 0 bases and 7 bases respectively, with 7 bases between them. The CDR3 region is CARSLGRGEAFF. The CDR3 nucleotides are TGTGCCAGAAGCTTGGGGAGGGGTGAAGCTTTCTTT.

This sequence joins TRBV19 and TRBJ1-3, with D hard to call. V was shortened by 3 bases and J by 0 bases, with 15 bases between the two germline ends. The length of the CDR3 is 17 residues. The germline V gene has CDR1 LNHDA and CDR2 SQIVND (reference sequence). This CDR3 reads CASSMPSIESSGNTIYF. The CDR3 DNA sequence: TGTGCCAGTAGTATGCCCTCCATCGAGAGCTCTGGAAACACCATATATTTT.

The V call is TRBV15, the J call TRBJ1-5, with D perhaps TRBD1 (5 bases). Germline V gene sequence: CDR1 LNHNV, CDR2 YYDKDF (reference sequence). This CDR3 contains 14 residues. V was shortened by 0 bases and J by 7 bases, with 10 bases between the two germline ends. The CDR3 sequence is CATSRDSQGQPQHF. CDR3 bases: TGTGCCACCAGCAGAGACTCTCAGGGACAGCCCCAGCATTTT.

This rearrangement joins TRBV7-8 to TRBJ1-1; the D gene is possibly TRBD1 (6 bases). The CDR3 extends over 16 amino acids. The ends were cut back, 2 bases at V and 1 base at J, with 14 bases in the middle. Per the germline V gene, CDR1 is SGHVS and CDR2 is FQNEAQ. The CDR3 is CASSLLGGLTNTEAFF. The CDR3 nucleotides are TGTGCCAGCAGCTTACTCGGGGGGCTAACGAACACTGAAGCTTTCTTT.

CDR3 in amino acids: CASSLTGAQGYTF. The CDR3 DNA sequence: TGTGCCAGCAGTTTGACAGGGGCTCAGGGCTACACCTTC. The V gene is TRBV28, the J gene TRBJ1-2; 8 positions match TRBD1. Germline trimming cut 3 bases from V and 8 bases from J; bases unmatched to any gene: 5. Germline V gene lookup returns CDR1 MDHEN and CDR2 SYDVKM. CDR3 size: 13 residues.

The rearrangement links TRBV28 to TRBJ2-3; 8 bases are shared with TRBD2. The CDR3 covers 16 residues. V shed 3 bases, J shed 5 bases, and the junction held 10 bases outside the gene matches. Looked up from germline, CDR1 is MDHEN and CDR2 is SYDVKM. The DNA for the CDR3 is TGTGCCAGCAGTTTGGAGCGGGGGCCGGTGGGAGATACGCAGTATTTT. Residues: CASSLERGPVGDTQYF. The whole variable domain, filled in from reference TRBV28 and TRBJ2-3, reads DVKVTQSSRYLVKRTGEKVFLECVQDMDHENMFWYRQDPGLGLRLIYFSYDVKMKEKGDIPEGYSVSREKKERFSLILESASTNQTSMYLCASSLERGPVGDTQYFGPGTRLTVL.

This chain connects TRBV29-1 to TRBJ1-1; 7 bases align to TRBD1. The CDR3 loop spans 13 amino acids. V shed 6 bases, J shed 7 bases, and the junction held 11 bases outside the gene matches. The germline V gene encodes CDR1 SQVTM and CDR2 ANQGSEA. CDR3 nucleotide sequence: TGCAGCGTATCCCCAATCAACAGGGGTGAAGCTTTCTTT. The encoded protein is CSVSPINRGEAFF.

This clone has more than one count but fewer than ten. The chain links TRBV4-1 to TRBJ1-6; D unresolved. The CDR3 runs 13 residues. Germline CDR1 MGHRA, CDR2 YSYEKL. Trimming shortened V by 1 base and J by 7 bases, and 5 bases separated the two germline ends. The CDR3 nucleotides read TGCGCCAGCAGCCAAGCGGGAAATTCACCCCTCCACTTT. It is translated as CASSQAGNSPLHF.

V gene TRBV5-8 combines with J gene TRBJ1-5; 7 bases line up with TRBD1. The V gene end was trimmed by 5 bases and the J gene end by 10 bases; junction bases not matched to a gene: 15. The CDR3 is made up of 15 amino acids. Germline CDR1 is SGHTS and CDR2 is YDEGEE. CDR3: CASRLSGTARGPQHF. DNA for the CDR3: TGTGCCAGCAGATTGTCCGGGACAGCGAGGGGTCCCCAGCATTTT.

The gene calls are TRBV19 and TRBJ2-7; TRBD1 matches 9 bases. The V gene's germline CDR1 is LNHDA and CDR2 SQIVND (reference sequence). This CDR3 comprises 15 residues. V was pared by 6 bases and J by 2 bases, with 8 bases of the junction left unmatched. This CDR3 reads CASSPGTGIAYEQYF. The CDR3 coding sequence is TGTGCCAGTAGCCCCGGGACAGGGATTGCCTACGAGCAGTACTTC. Full variable domain (rest looked up from reference TRBV19 and TRBJ2-7): DGGITQSPKYLFRKEGQNVTLSCEQNLNHDAMYWYRQDPGQGLRLIYYSQIVNDFQKGDIAEGYSVSREKKESFPLTVTSAQKNPTAFYLCASSPGTGIAYEQYFGPGTRLTVT.

The V and J genes are TRBV6-4 and TRBJ1-6; 9 positions match TRBD1. This CDR3 is built from 14 residues. V trimming: 6 bases; J trimming: 5 bases; junction bases outside the gene matches: 2. CDR1 is MRHNA and CDR2 is SNTAGT in the germline V gene. The CDR3 sequence is CASSRTGDNSPLHF. The CDR3 DNA reads TGTGCCAGCAGCAGGACAGGGGATAATTCACCCCTCCACTTT.

V usage is TRBV6-5 and J usage is TRBJ1-4; 8 bases map to TRBD1. The CDR3 extends over 14 amino acids. V gave up 5 bases and J gave up 6 bases; unmatched junction bases: 5. CDR1 MNHEY and CDR2 SVGAGI come from the germline V gene. CDR3 in amino acids: CASSPDRVYEKLFF. The CDR3 nucleotides read TGTGCCAGCAGTCCGGACAGGGTTTATGAAAAACTGTTTTTT.